Below, one T cell receptor (beta chain) is given with its context. The antigen is undetermined. This record belongs to a study of cytomegalovirus exposure and HLA in healthy donors. CDR1 is SQVTM, CDR2 ANQGSEA, per germline. The CDR3 spans 13 residues. V trimming: 6 bases; J trimming: 0 bases; junction bases outside the gene matches: 3. Primers included in the PCR were 60 Vbeta and 13 Jbeta primers. Only in-frame clones appear in the TCRdb table, and some are missing; sequencing was by immunoSEQ multiplex PCR. This table has about 110,000 clones, roughly 82% appearing once. Study observations and caveats: The Asian-associated ancestry cluster reportedly had fewer N-insertions than the approximately 670-donor mean in a later analysis. Available immune exposure information covered CMV serostatus only. Reported results showed that the classifier diagnosed cytomegalovirus status with high specificity and sensitivity.

The chain carries TRBV29-1 and TRBJ1-1, with 8 bases aligning to TRBD1. The TCR was taken from a man aged 45-65 years in good health and CMV-seronegative. The sample was PBMCs. CDR3 amino acids: CSVQDRVNTEAFF. The CDR3 DNA follows: TGCAGCGTCCAGGACAGGGTGAACACTGAAGCTTTCTTT.